Shown below are 26 T cell receptor beta chains from a single sample sequenced in a study of T cell responses to AZD1222 COVID-19 vaccine. Sequenced by immunoSEQ multiplex PCR; TCRdb stores in-frame clones only, minus some. The sample contains around 95,000 clones, over 75% of which appear only once. The input for sequencing was peripheral blood, taken on day 0 of AZD1222 vaccination. These receptors originate from an adult in good health.

This chain uses TRBV6-5 with TRBJ1-1, with 7 nucleotides matching TRBD1. The CDR3 has 15 amino acids. The V gene end was trimmed by 5 bases and the J gene end by 1 base; junction bases not matched to a gene: 7. The germline CDR1 and CDR2 sequences are MNHEY and SVGAGI. The CDR3 region is CASSRPTGTNTEAFF. The CDR3, as DNA: TGTGCCAGCAGTCGACCGACAGGGACGAACACTGAAGCTTTCTTT.

The chain combines TRBV6-6 with TRBJ1-1; D is perhaps TRBD1 (5 bases). Germline CDR1 MNHNY, CDR2 SVGAGI (reference sequence). Trimming stripped 6 bases from V and 6 bases from J, with 8 bases between. This CDR3 is built from 11 residues. The CDR3 is CASRPTAEAFF. The CDR3 nucleotides read TGTGCCAGCAGGCCGACAGCTGAAGCTTTCTTT.

The chain couples TRBV5-1 to TRBJ2-2; TRBD2 agrees at 7 bases. The CDR3 consists of 16 residues. V lost 4 bases, J lost 4 bases, and 10 bases stayed unmatched. Germline CDR1 and CDR2: SGHRS and YFSETQ. The CDR3 protein is CASSPDGGSGTGELFF. CDR3 DNA sequence: TGCGCCAGCAGCCCGGACGGCGGGAGCGGCACCGGGGAGCTGTTTTTT.

The rearrangement uses TRBV19 and TRBJ2-7; perhaps TRBD1 as D (7 bases). The CDR3 loop spans 16 amino acids. V was cut by 1 base and J by 5 bases, with 18 bases left in between. CDR1 and CDR2 (germline): LNHDA, SQIVND (reference sequence). This CDR3 reads CASSIGQGGGKHEQYF. DNA for the CDR3: TGTGCCAGTAGTATAGGGCAAGGGGGCGGGAAGCACGAGCAGTACTTC.

This chain connects TRBV11-2 to TRBJ2-7; no clear D gene. V lost 0 bases and J lost 7, with 7 bases in between. The length of the CDR3 is 12 residues. The germline V gene encodes CDR1 SGHAT and CDR2 FQNNGV. CDR3 sequence reads: CASSLDGWEQYF. DNA for the CDR3: TGTGCCAGCAGCTTAGATGGGTGGGAGCAGTACTTC.

CDR3 residues: CAWSDKGKNGYTF. DNA for the CDR3: TGTGCCTGGAGTGATAAGGGGAAGAATGGCTACACCTTC. This rearrangement joins TRBV30 to TRBJ1-2, with D possibly matching TRBD1 (5 bases). This CDR3 spans 13 amino acids. The V and J ends lost 1 base and 6 bases respectively, with 12 bases between them. Per the germline V gene, CDR1 is GTSNPN and CDR2 is SVGIG (reference sequence).

This rearrangement joins TRBV3-1 (or the pseudogene TRBV3-2) to TRBJ1-4, with D possibly TRBD1 on 5 matching bases. CDR3 length: 14 amino acids. V dropped 5 bases and J dropped 8 bases, with 15 bases sitting between them. CDR1 and CDR2 (germline): LGHDT, YNNKEL (reference sequence). The CDR3: CASSGGAKNEKLFF. The DNA of the CDR3 is TGTGCCAGCAGCGGCGGGGCGAAGAACGAAAAACTGTTTTTT.

The rearrangement uses TRBV10-1 and TRBJ1-5; 9 bases are shared with TRBD1. This CDR3 comprises 15 residues. Germline CDR1 and CDR2: WNHNN and SYGVQD (reference sequence). Unmatched junction bases numbered 6, after V lost 6 bases and J lost 3 bases. The CDR3 DNA sequence: TGCGCCAGCAGCGAGGGACAGGGCAACAATCAGCCCCAGCATTTT. Translation: CASSEGQGNNQPQHF.

This clone was recorded a few times. The genes are TRBV5-4 and TRBJ1-2; 7 positions match TRBD1. The germline CDR1 and CDR2 sequences are SGHNT and YYREEE (reference sequence). Trimming took 0 bases from V and 0 from J; bases not matched to a gene: 5. This CDR3 contains 16 residues. The DNA for the CDR3 is TGTGCCAGCAGCTTGGGACAGGGCCCGACTAACTATGGCTACACCTTC. Protein sequence: CASSLGQGPTNYGYTF. The variable domain in full, completed from reference TRBV5-4 and TRBJ1-2, reads ETGVTQSPTHLIKTRGQQVTLRCSSQSGHNTVSWYQQALGQGPQFIFQYYREEENGRGNFPPRFSGLQFPNYSSELNVNALELDDSALYLCASSLGQGPTNYGYTFGSGTRLTVV.

This chain uses TRBV19 with TRBJ2-3; a weak D match, TRBD2 (6 bases). The CDR3 has 13 residues. Germline values: CDR1 LNHDA, CDR2 SQIVND (reference sequence). Trimming stripped 7 bases from V and 3 bases from J, with 11 bases between. CDR3 sequence: CASIGTGTDTQYF. CDR3 sequence (DNA): TGTGCCAGTATTGGGACTGGGACAGATACGCAGTATTTT.

The chain is built from TRBV27 and TRBJ2-7, with D possibly matching TRBD2 (5 bases). The CDR3 contains 15 residues. Trimming cost V 6 bases and J 7 bases, with 22 bases left between them. Germline CDR1 is MNHEY and CDR2 is SMNVEV (reference sequence). The chain's CDR3 is CASSSYEVSAKEQYF. The CDR3 DNA reads as TGTGCCAGCAGCTCTTATGAAGTTAGCGCTAAGGAGCAGTACTTC.

V gene TRBV6-5 combines with J gene TRBJ1-5, with TRBD1 matching 7 bases. V shed 5 bases and J 3 bases; nucleotides not matched to a gene: 7. The CDR3 contains 15 residues. Germline V gives CDR1 MNHEY, CDR2 SVGAGI. CDR3 in amino acids: CASSKLGQINQPQHF. DNA for the CDR3: TGTGCCAGCAGTAAACTGGGACAGATCAATCAGCCCCAGCATTTT.

This chain uses TRBV19 with TRBJ1-5, with TRBD1 as a possible D gene (5 bases). Trimming took 3 bases from V and 1 from J, leaving 13 bases between them. CDR3 length: 16 amino acids. Germline CDR1 is LNHDA and CDR2 is SQIVND (reference sequence). The CDR3 loop reads CASSIGSGLSNQPQHF. For the CDR3, the DNA is TGTGCCAGTAGTATTGGTTCAGGGTTAAGCAATCAGCCCCAGCATTTT.

This clone has only a few counts. This chain connects TRBV6-1 to TRBJ1-2; 7 positions match TRBD1. CDR1 MNHNS and CDR2 SASEGT come from the germline V gene. This CDR3 is 14 amino acids long. V dropped 1 base and J dropped 7; count of bases not matched to a gene: 6. Here the CDR3 DNA reads TGTGCCAGCAGTGAAGGAGAGGGGGCGGGTGGCTACACCTTC. It is translated as CASSEGEGAGGYTF.

V and J are TRBV7-8 and TRBJ2-4; D is uncertain. There are 16 residues in the CDR3. Germline V gene sequence: CDR1 SGHVS, CDR2 FQNEAQ. Trimming removed 1 base from V and 6 bases from J, with 16 bases in between. CDR3 sequence reads: CASSLGAGPTGNIQYF. CDR3 coding DNA: TGTGCCAGCAGCTTAGGCGCCGGGCCAACTGGAAACATTCAGTACTTC. The entire variable domain, with the rest obtained from reference TRBV7-8 and TRBJ2-4, is as follows: GAGVSQSPRYKVAKRGQDVALRCDPISGHVSLFWYQQALGQGPEFLTYFQNEAQLDKSGLPSDRFFAERPEGSVSTLKIQRTQQEDSAVYLCASSLGAGPTGNIQYFGAGTRLSVL.

This clone turned up a few times. In nucleotides, the CDR3 is TGTGCCAGCAGCTTAGAATTTAGGGGGGTCTCTGGAAACACCATATATTTT. This gives the protein CASSLEFRGVSGNTIYF. V is TRBV7-9 and J is TRBJ1-3, with a tentative D call TRBD1 (6 bases). Germline assignment: CDR1 SEHNR and CDR2 FQNEAQ (reference sequence). The V and J ends lost 1 base and 0 bases respectively, with 13 bases between them. The CDR3 loop spans 17 amino acids.

The V call is TRBV21-1, the J call TRBJ1-1. TRBV21-1 is a documented pseudogene. This CDR3 spans 14 amino acids. The CDR3 here is CASSKDEGYTEAFF. DNA for the CDR3: TGTGCCAGCAGCAAAGATGAGGGCTACACTGAAGCTTTCTTT.

The V and J genes are TRBV29-1 and TRBJ1-5; TRBD1 matches at 8 bases. The ends lost 1 base at V and 7 bases at J; junction bases unmatched: 3. Germline assignment: CDR1 SQVTM and CDR2 ANQGSEA. The CDR3 spans 13 residues. The CDR3 DNA sequence: TGCAGCGTTGAAGCCGACAGGGGCCAGCCCCAGCATTTT. Translated: CSVEADRGQPQHF. Based on the CDR3 plus reference TRBV29-1 and TRBJ1-5, the full variable domain is SAVISQKPSRDICQRGTSLTIQCQVDSQVTMMFWYRQQPGQSLTLIATANQGSEATYESGFVIDKFPISRPNLTFSTLTVSNMSPEDSSIYLCSVEADRGQPQHFGDGTRLSIL.

This chain uses TRBV5-1 with TRBJ2-2; 9 bases match TRBD1. Germline CDR1 is SGHRS and CDR2 is YFSETQ. J was trimmed by 5 bases and V by 6 bases; bases with no gene match: 8. The length of the CDR3 is 15 residues. CDR3 DNA: TGCGCCAGCAACCTACAGGGGGCCGGGACCGGGGAGCTGTTTTTT. It yields the protein CASNLQGAGTGELFF.

J is TRBJ1-2 and V is TRBV6-2 or TRBV6-3, with a tentative D call TRBD1 (6 bases). Germline V gene sequence: CDR1 MNHEY, CDR2 SVGEGT. Trimming took off 3 bases at V and 4 bases at J, with 15 bases between the two ends. CDR3 length: 15 amino acids. CDR3 in DNA: TGTGCCAGCAGTTATATCCGGGACAAACTCTATGGCTACACCTTC. It translates to CASSYIRDKLYGYTF.

The chain has TRBV28 and TRBJ1-5; 9 bases map to TRBD1. The CDR3 sequence is 15 residues long. J was trimmed by 2 bases and V by 4 bases; bases with no gene match: 3. Germline V gene lookup returns CDR1 MDHEN and CDR2 SYDVKM. The CDR3 region has the DNA TGTGCCAGCAGTTACAGGGACAGGGGCAATCAGCCCCAGCATTTT. Translation: CASSYRDRGNQPQHF.

V is TRBV7-2 and J is TRBJ1-1; TRBD1 might be the D (6 bases). Germline CDR1 is SGHTA and CDR2 is FQGNSA. V gave up 2 bases and J gave up 1 base, with 14 bases separating them. The CDR3 spans 16 residues. The chain's CDR3 is CASSLRWTVQNTEAFF. The CDR3 nucleotides read TGTGCCAGCAGCTTACGGTGGACAGTTCAGAACACTGAAGCTTTCTTT.

This clone was detected only a few times. The CDR3 DNA sequence: TGCGCCAGCAGAGCCTTAGGACAGGGGTTCACCGGGGAGCTGTTTTTT. It yields the protein CASRALGQGFTGELFF. J is TRBJ2-2 and V is TRBV5-1; 9 positions agree with TRBD1. Germline CDR1 and CDR2: SGHRS and YFSETQ. V lost 5 bases to trimming and J lost 4 bases; unmatched junction nucleotides: 9. This CDR3 region has 16 residues. Full variable domain (rest looked up from reference TRBV5-1 and TRBJ2-2): KAGVTQTPRYLIKTRGQQVTLSCSPISGHRSVSWYQQTPGQGLQFLFEYFSETQRNKGNFPGRFSGRQFSNSRSEMNVSTLELGDSALYLCASRALGQGFTGELFFGEGSRLTVL.

V is TRBV6-5 and J is TRBJ1-4; maybe TRBD1 (6 bases). Trimming pared 0 bases from V and 6 bases from J, leaving 11 bases between. In germline, CDR1 is MNHEY, CDR2 SVGAGI. The CDR3 is made up of 15 amino acids. The CDR3 is CASSYSGGGDEKLFF. The CDR3, as DNA: TGTGCCAGCAGTTACTCGGGGGGGGGCGATGAAAAACTGTTTTTT.

This clone was seen only once. The V call is TRBV18, the J call TRBJ2-7, with TRBD2 identical over 11 bases. Germline assignment: CDR1 KGHSH and CDR2 LQKENI. The CDR3 extends over 14 amino acids. V was pared by 6 bases and J by 3 bases, with 4 bases of the junction left unmatched. The CDR3, as DNA: TGTGCCAGCTCGCAGACTAGCGGGAACTACGAGCAGTACTTC. The encoded protein is CASSQTSGNYEQYF.

The chain is built from TRBV5-6 and TRBJ2-5, with 8 bases that match TRBD2. V was clipped by 5 bases and J by 2 bases; unmatched bases: 5. The CDR3 has 14 residues. CDR1 and CDR2 (germline): SGHDT, YYEEEE. The CDR3 loop is CASSQTSEQETQYF. The CDR3 DNA follows: TGTGCCAGCAGTCAGACTAGCGAACAAGAGACCCAGTACTTC.